This entry lists 32 T cell receptor beta chains sequenced from one sample in a study of prognosis after radiotherapy for stage I lung cancer. The study amplified the TCR beta CDR3 region from genomic DNA. This amplification was carried out by two rounds of multiplex PCR. First-round PCR used primers specific to each TRBV and TRBJ gene. TCRdb used MiXCR to reprocess the multiplex PCR reads, holding one entry per CDR3 protein. The sample shows about 30,000 distinct CDR3 sequences, approximately 31% of them seen only once. Sequenced here: PBMCs, sampled before or after stereotactic body radiation therapy (not recorded which). The receptors derive from a donor aged 50 or older with non-small cell lung cancer.

This clonotype was counted ten times or more. The J gene is TRBJ1-2, the V gene TRBV24-1, with D unclear. The CDR3 length is 16 residues. CDR1 and CDR2 from the germline V gene are KGHDR and SFDVKD. The ends were cut back, 3 bases at V and 4 bases at J, with 17 bases in the middle. CDR3 nucleotides: TGTGCCACCAGTGATGCCCCGGGCCGAAGCGGCTATGGCTACACCTTC. Its protein is CATSDAPGRSGYGYTF.

This clonotype was seen many times. V gene TRBV5-6 combines with J gene TRBJ2-7; 10 bases line up with TRBD1. After removal of 3 bases from V and 2 bases from J, the junction contained 5 bases not matched to a gene. The CDR3 spans 15 residues. Germline V gives CDR1 SGHDT, CDR2 YYEEEE. The CDR3, as DNA: TGTGCCAGCAGCTCCCGGGACAGGGGCCCCTACGAGCAGTACTTC. Translation gives CASSSRDRGPYEQYF.

The gene calls are TRBV27 and TRBJ2-7, with TRBD2 matching over 11 bases. The V and J ends lost 9 bases and 3 bases, in that order; junction bases with no gene match: 10. Germline V gene lookup returns CDR1 MNHEY and CDR2 SMNVEV (reference sequence). The CDR3 has 15 residues. CDR3 sequence reads: CARSLQTSGDYEQYF. CDR3 nucleotide sequence: TGTGCCAGAAGTCTACAGACTAGCGGGGACTACGAGCAGTACTTC.

The sample holds many counts of this clonotype. The genes are TRBV30 and TRBJ2-1, with TRBD2 matching over 10 bases. The CDR3 contains 14 residues. The germline gives CDR1 GTSNPN, CDR2 SVGIG (reference sequence). V lost 7 bases and J lost 7; bases outside the gene matches: 10. In DNA form, the CDR3 reads TGTGCCTCAACGGGTCCTAGCGGGAGTAATGAGCAGTTCTTC. Its protein product is CASTGPSGSNEQFF.

Ten or more counts support this clonotype. This chain joins TRBV19 and TRBJ2-7; D gene uncertain. The germline V gene encodes CDR1 LNHDA and CDR2 SQIVND (reference sequence). Between the trimmed V and J ends, which lost 8 bases and 1 base, there was a span of 18 bases. The CDR3 consists of 15 residues. The CDR3 loop is CASSRTESMSYEQYF. Written as DNA, the CDR3 is TGTGCCAGTTCGCGGACGGAGAGTATGTCCTACGAGCAGTACTTC.

This clonotype was observed many times. The chain carries TRBV4-1 and TRBJ2-1, with 10 bases fitting TRBD2. Looked up from germline, CDR1 is MGHRA and CDR2 is YSYEKL. The V and J ends lost 2 bases and 5 bases, in that order; junction bases with no gene match: 12. This CDR3 is built from 18 residues. CDR3 in DNA: TGCGCCAGCAGCCAAAGGGCCCCAACAGCGGGGGGGAACAATGAGCAGTTCTTC. It yields the protein CASSQRAPTAGGNNEQFF.

This clonotype was picked up many times. The chain has TRBV5-1 and TRBJ1-3, with 10 positions matching TRBD1. Germline V gene lookup returns CDR1 SGHRS and CDR2 YFSETQ. There are 17 residues in the CDR3. V was pared by 2 bases and J by 2 bases, with 7 bases of the junction left unmatched. The DNA of the CDR3 is TGCGCCAGCAGCTTAGGGCTGGGACAGGGGACTGGAAACACCATATATTTT. It yields the protein CASSLGLGQGTGNTIYF.

This clonotype was seen ten or more times. CDR3 nucleotide sequence: TGCGCCAGCGGCCCGGGCGGTAGCGGGAGGGACTACGAGCAGTACTTC. It is translated as CASGPGGSGRDYEQYF. The chain has TRBV10-2 and TRBJ2-7, with TRBD2 identical over 11 bases. Trimming removed 8 bases from V and 3 bases from J; junction bases left unmatched: 12. This CDR3 has 16 residues. Per the germline V gene, CDR1 is WSHSY and CDR2 is SAAADI.

This clonotype was picked up many times. The chain uses TRBV5-1 and TRBJ2-3; D remains ambiguous. Trimming pared 2 bases from V and 6 bases from J, leaving 13 bases between. The CDR3 has 14 amino acids. The germline gives CDR1 SGHRS, CDR2 YFSETQ. The DNA of the CDR3 is TGCGCCAGCAGCTTAAGGACCGACACCGATACGCAGTATTTT. This sequence encodes CASSLRTDTDTQYF.

This clonotype has at least ten counts. The chain carries TRBV6-5 and TRBJ2-3; 7 bases agree with TRBD1. The V and J ends lost 0 bases and 5 bases, in that order; junction bases with no gene match: 2. CDR1 MNHEY and CDR2 SVGAGI come from the germline V gene. This CDR3 has 14 residues. DNA of the CDR3: TGTGCCAGCAGTTACTCAGGGGGCAGAGATACGCAGTATTTT. Its protein product is CASSYSGGRDTQYF.

This clonotype is labeled medium-sized. The V call is TRBV28, the J call TRBJ1-5; D gene unclear. V lost 6 bases and J 1 base, leaving 10 bases between the germline ends. This CDR3 comprises 14 residues. The V gene's germline CDR1 is MDHEN and CDR2 SYDVKM. CDR3: CASSSVASNQPQHF. CDR3 in DNA: TGTGCCAGCAGCTCCGTAGCGAGCAATCAGCCCCAGCATTTT. Full variable domain (remainder filled in from reference TRBV28 and TRBJ1-5): DVKVTQSSRYLVKRTGEKVFLECVQDMDHENMFWYRQDPGLGLRLIYFSYDVKMKEKGDIPEGYSVSREKKERFSLILESASTNQTSMYLCASSSVASNQPQHFGDGTRLSIL.

This clonotype came up once. The V call is TRBV2, the J call TRBJ1-1; D is uncertain. This CDR3 spans 13 amino acids. CDR1 SNHLY and CDR2 FYNNEI come from the germline V gene. Trimming pared 6 bases from V and 2 bases from J, leaving 10 bases between. CDR3 protein: CASRSSHNTEAFF. In DNA form, the CDR3 reads TGTGCCAGCAGGAGTTCCCATAACACTGAAGCTTTCTTT.

The rearrangement joins TRBV6-2 or TRBV6-3 to TRBJ2-3, with 8 bases fitting TRBD1. V shed 5 bases, J shed 2 bases, and the junction held 12 bases outside the gene matches. The CDR3 loop spans 17 amino acids. Germline V gene sequence: CDR1 MNHEY, CDR2 SVGEGT. The CDR3 loop is CASSEDSGTGPTDTQYF. The CDR3 DNA sequence: TGTGCCAGCAGTGAAGATTCAGGGACAGGCCCCACAGATACGCAGTATTTT.

There are many counts of this clonotype. This chain uses TRBV20-1 with TRBJ2-7; 7 bases fit TRBD1. CDR3 size: 15 residues. Germline V CDR1 and CDR2: DFQATT, SNEGSKA (reference sequence). V lost 0 bases to trimming and J lost 4 bases; unmatched junction nucleotides: 9. For the CDR3, the DNA is TGCAGTGCTAGAGAATACAGGGGACCGGGTTACGAGCAGTACTTC. Translated, it gives CSAREYRGPGYEQYF.

This clonotype was recorded only once. The chain couples TRBV5-6 to TRBJ2-1; TRBD1 is a possible D gene (6 bases). The CDR3 has 11 amino acids. Trimming shortened V by 2 bases and J by 12 bases, and 9 bases separated the two germline ends. Germline V gene data show CDR1 as SGHDT and CDR2 as YYEEEE. DNA for the CDR3: TGTGCCAGCAGCTTACAGGGACGGCAGTTCTTC. Its protein product is CASSLQGRQFF.

This clonotype was counted ten times or more. V and J are TRBV3-1 and TRBJ1-2, with a possible D match to TRBD1 (6 bases). From germline, CDR1 is LGHDT and CDR2 YNNKEL (reference sequence). V lost 2 bases and J 10 bases, leaving 11 bases between the germline ends. The length of the CDR3 is 12 residues. CDR3 DNA: TGTGCCAGCAGCCAAATGACAGGCTCCTACACCTTC. Translated, it gives CASSQMTGSYTF.

Remarks on this clonotype: A far more abundant clone sits one base away, making this likely a read error. Since no conserved phenylalanine or tryptophan closes the CDR3, a read error is the likely cause. The rearrangement uses TRBV6-9 and TRBJ1-2; D unresolved. Between the trimmed V and J ends, which lost 3 bases and 4 bases, there was a span of 15 bases. CDR3 length: 15 amino acids. Germline V CDR1 and CDR2: MNHGY, SVAAGI. As DNA, the CDR3 is TGTGCCAGCAGTTACGCTGGACCATTGGGCTATGGCTACACCTCC. Protein product: CASSYAGPLGYGYTS.

The CDR3 DNA follows: TGTGCCAGCACCGGTGGGAATCCAAGACAAGCTTTCTTT. This encodes CASTGGNPRQAFF. The chain joins TRBV6-1 to TRBJ1-1; D is unresolved. CDR1 MNHNS and CDR2 SASEGT come from the germline V gene. V lost 7 bases to trimming and J lost 9 bases, with 18 bases between them. This CDR3 region has 13 residues.

This sequence joins TRBV15 and TRBJ2-2, with 10 bases that match TRBD1. V lost 5 bases and J lost 6; bases outside the gene matches: 6. The CDR3 runs to 15 residues. Germline V gene sequence: CDR1 LNHNV, CDR2 YYDKDF (reference sequence). The CDR3: CATSGGTGESGELFF. Written as DNA, the CDR3 is TGTGCCACCAGCGGGGGGACAGGGGAGTCCGGGGAGCTGTTTTTT.

This clonotype came up many times. V usage is TRBV3-1 and J usage is TRBJ1-6, with D uncertain. This CDR3 is built from 14 residues. Germline assignment: CDR1 LGHDT and CDR2 YNNKEL (reference sequence). Trimming shortened V by 2 bases and J by 2 bases, and 4 bases separated the two germline ends. In DNA, the CDR3 is TGTGCCAGCAGCCAAAGAGCCTATAATTCACCCCTCCACTTT. Translating gives CASSQRAYNSPLHF.

This clonotype was detected only once. A read error is likely here: a far larger clone is one base away. The chain is built from TRBV11-2 and TRBJ2-3; 12 nucleotides agree with TRBD2. The V segment lost 7 bases and the J segment 2 bases; nucleotides outside the gene matches: 10. Germline lookup yields CDR1 SGHAT and CDR2 FQNNGV. CDR3 length: 17 residues. CDR3 in DNA: TGTGCCAGCACCGTGACTAGCGGGAGTCAAATCACAGATACGCAGTATTTT. Translating it yields CASTVTSGSQITDTQYF.

This clonotype came up many times. This chain joins TRBV6-1 and TRBJ1-2; no definite D call. The CDR3 has 13 residues. V was trimmed by 3 bases and J by 8 bases, leaving 13 bases between them. Germline lookup yields CDR1 MNHNS and CDR2 SASEGT. In DNA, the CDR3 is TGTGCCAGCAGTGACCCCGCCCTGGGGGGCTACACCTTC. This codes for CASSDPALGGYTF.

This clonotype was found many times. The chain couples TRBV28 to TRBJ2-7; TRBD1 matches at 8 bases. The CDR3 is 15 amino acids. Germline V gives CDR1 MDHEN, CDR2 SYDVKM. With V trimmed by 4 bases and J by 7 bases, 12 bases remained unmatched. This chain's CDR3 is CASSSGGTGDWEQYF. CDR3 sequence (DNA): TGTGCCAGCAGTTCCGGAGGGACAGGCGACTGGGAGCAGTACTTC.

This clonotype was observed many times. The chain couples TRBV20-1 to TRBJ2-2; TRBD2 agrees at 8 bases. This CDR3 is 15 amino acids long. V gave up 0 bases and J gave up 4 bases; unmatched junction bases: 4. Germline V lookup: CDR1 DFQATT, CDR2 SNEGSKA (reference sequence). The chain's CDR3 is CSARDAGGLTGELFF. The CDR3 DNA reads TGCAGTGCTAGAGATGCGGGGGGCCTCACCGGGGAGCTGTTTTTT.

The table lists this clonotype with many counts. The CDR3 protein is CSAAQGSWGEKLFF. The CDR3 region has the DNA TGCAGTGCGGCCCAGGGTTCCTGGGGGGAAAAACTGTTTTTT. This chain joins TRBV20-1 and TRBJ1-4; D may be TRBD1 (5 bases). CDR3 length: 14 residues. Germline V gene data show CDR1 as DFQATT and CDR2 as SNEGSKA (reference sequence). The germline V and J ends were trimmed by 6 bases and 8 bases, with 19 bases remaining between them.

This clonotype was detected many times. The chain employs TRBV28 and TRBJ2-7, with D perhaps matching TRBD1 (5 bases). V lost 5 bases and J 0 bases, leaving 20 bases between the germline ends. CDR3 size: 17 residues. CDR1 is MDHEN and CDR2 is SYDVKM in the germline V gene. CDR3 nucleotide sequence: TGTGCCAGCAGTCCTACGACATCCAGGGCCCTCTCCTACGAGCAGTACTTC. Its protein product is CASSPTTSRALSYEQYF.

This rearrangement joins TRBV5-1 to TRBJ2-1; D possibly corresponds to TRBD1 (5 bases). Germline CDR1 reads SGHRS; CDR2 reads YFSETQ. V was pared by 2 bases and J by 1 base, with 19 bases between. The CDR3 has 18 amino acids. In DNA form, the CDR3 reads TGCGCCAGCAGCTTAGGGGTGGGAAGTGAAATTTCCTACAATGAGCAGTTCTTC. Translation: CASSLGVGSEISYNEQFF.

This clonotype was counted many times. V is TRBV6-5 and J is TRBJ1-1, with D uncertain. The germline V gene encodes CDR1 MNHEY and CDR2 SVGAGI. V was trimmed by 0 bases and J by 0 bases, leaving 8 bases between them. The CDR3 spans 15 residues. The CDR3 sequence: CASSYSGAMNTEAFF. Here the CDR3 DNA reads TGTGCCAGCAGTTACTCGGGAGCGATGAACACTGAAGCTTTCTTT.

Worth noting for this clonotype: Possible read error: a much larger clone is one base away. The genes are TRBV18 and TRBJ2-7; D uncertain. CDR1 KGHSH and CDR2 LQKENI come from the germline V gene. The CDR3 is 12 residues long. CDR3 nucleotides: TGTGTCAGCTCATCCCAGGCTACCGAGCAGTACTTC. Amino acids: CVSSSQATEQYF. Combining the CDR3 with reference TRBV18 and TRBJ2-7 gives the whole variable domain NAGVMQNPRHLVRRRGQEARLRCSPMKGHSHVYWYRQLPEEGLKFMVYLQKENIIDESGMPKERFSAEFPKEGPSILRIQQVVRGDSAAYFCVSSSQATEQYFGPGTRLTVT.

This clonotype occurred many times. The chain carries TRBV5-4 and TRBJ2-3, with 8 nucleotides matching TRBD2. The length of the CDR3 is 14 residues. V was pared by 4 bases and J by 1 base, with 2 bases of the junction left unmatched. Per the germline V gene, CDR1 is SGHNT and CDR2 is YYREEE (reference sequence). DNA for the CDR3: TGTGCCAGCAGCGTAGCGGGACGCACAGATACGCAGTATTTT. It yields the protein CASSVAGRTDTQYF. The whole variable domain, remainder taken from reference TRBV5-4 and TRBJ2-3, is ETGVTQSPTHLIKTRGQQVTLRCSSQSGHNTVSWYQQALGQGPQFIFQYYREEENGRGNFPPRFSGLQFPNYSSELNVNALELDDSALYLCASSVAGRTDTQYFGPGTRLTVL.

The chain employs TRBV5-1 and TRBJ2-7; perhaps TRBD2 as D (5 bases). The CDR3 covers 14 residues. Germline V gene sequence: CDR1 SGHRS, CDR2 YFSETQ. V was pared by 3 bases and J by 3 bases, with 13 bases between. The CDR3 DNA follows: TGCGCCAGCAGCTCCGGGATATGGGGCTACGAGCAGTACTTC. Its translation is CASSSGIWGYEQYF.

The rearrangement uses TRBV12-3 or TRBV12-4 and TRBJ2-7, with 10 bases aligning to TRBD2. The length of the CDR3 is 15 residues. The ends lost 8 bases at V and 8 bases at J; junction bases unmatched: 15. In nucleotides, the CDR3 is TGTGCCAGCCCCTCCGGTGCTAGCGGGAGTACCCAGCAGTACTTC. Its protein is CASPSGASGSTQQYF.